Shown below are 29 T cell receptor beta chains from a single sample sequenced in a study of blood T cell repertoires in COVID-19. Assay: immunoSEQ multiplex PCR; the TCRdb copy retains only in-frame clones and omits some. The sample consists of 400,000 to 550,000 clones, approximately 90% of them appearing once. Sample: peripheral blood. All receptors derive from a woman aged 25 to 45 with acute or convalescent COVID-19.

The chain carries TRBV7-2 and TRBJ2-2; D is undetermined. This CDR3 spans 14 amino acids. V was pared by 5 bases and J by 3 bases, with 10 bases between. The germline V gene has CDR1 SGHTA and CDR2 FQGNSA. In DNA form, the CDR3 reads TGTGCCAGCAGCGACCGACTTTACACCGGGGAGCTGTTTTTT. Amino acid sequence: CASSDRLYTGELFF.

The chain carries TRBV18 and TRBJ1-2; D may be TRBD1 (5 bases). From germline, CDR1 is KGHSH and CDR2 LQKENI. The CDR3 runs to 13 residues. Trimming left V 1 base short and J 6 bases short, with 9 bases between. CDR3 sequence (DNA): TGTGCCAGCTCACCACAGGGGCGAGATGGCTACACCTTC. Translating it yields CASSPQGRDGYTF.

This sequence joins TRBV5-1 and TRBJ1-4; the D gene is possibly TRBD1 (5 bases). The CDR3 is 10 amino acids. V was shortened by 9 bases and J by 10 bases, with 10 bases between the two germline ends. Germline CDR1 reads SGHRS; CDR2 reads YFSETQ. The CDR3 reads CATWTRKLFF. The CDR3 coding sequence is TGCGCCACCTGGACAAGAAAACTGTTTTTT. The variable domain in full, with the rest retrieved from reference TRBV5-1 and TRBJ1-4, is KAGVTQTPRYLIKTRGQQVTLSCSPISGHRSVSWYQQTPGQGLQFLFEYFSETQRNKGNFPGRFSGRQFSNSRSEMNVSTLELGDSALYLCATWTRKLFFGSGTQLSVL.

The CDR3 here is CASSWRGLSTEAFF. The CDR3 region has the DNA TGCGCCAGCAGCTGGCGAGGGCTTAGCACTGAAGCTTTCTTT. The chain has TRBV5-1 and TRBJ1-1; D gene ambiguous. Germline-derived CDR1 and CDR2 are SGHRS and YFSETQ. This CDR3 is 14 amino acids long. Trimming took 3 bases from V and 4 from J, leaving 13 bases between them. The whole variable domain, remainder taken from reference TRBV5-1 and TRBJ1-1, is KAGVTQTPRYLIKTRGQQVTLSCSPISGHRSVSWYQQTPGQGLQFLFEYFSETQRNKGNFPGRFSGRQFSNSRSEMNVSTLELGDSALYLCASSWRGLSTEAFFGQGTRLTVV.

V usage is TRBV7-8 and J usage is TRBJ2-2, with TRBD2 matching over 15 bases. J was trimmed by 3 bases and V by 6 bases; bases with no gene match: 5. The CDR3 is made up of 17 amino acids. Germline-derived CDR1 and CDR2 are SGHVS and FQNEAQ. The CDR3 loop reads CASRGLAGGQDTGELFF. The CDR3 DNA reads TGTGCCAGCAGGGGACTAGCGGGGGGCCAGGACACCGGGGAGCTGTTTTTT.

This sequence joins TRBV19 and TRBJ1-2, with 8 bases lining up with TRBD1. The germline CDR1 and CDR2 sequences are LNHDA and SQIVND (reference sequence). The CDR3 consists of 14 residues. With 11 bases clipped from V and 5 bases from J, the junction kept 13 bases outside the gene matches. CDR3 residues: CACGQGRLGYGYTF. Written as DNA, the CDR3 is TGTGCCTGCGGACAGGGAAGATTAGGGTATGGCTACACCTTC.

This clone was counted a single time. The V and J genes are TRBV6-1 and TRBJ2-7; D not resolved. CDR3 length equals 14 residues. Trimming left V 1 base short and J 3 bases short, with 10 bases between. Germline-derived CDR1 and CDR2 are MNHNS and SASEGT. The DNA of the CDR3 is TGTGCCAGCAGTGAAGTCCACAGACGCTACGAGCAGTACTTC. Its translation is CASSEVHRRYEQYF.

This clone was found once. The chain employs TRBV3-1 (or the pseudogene TRBV3-2) and TRBJ1-1; D remains unclear. The V gene's germline CDR1 is LGHDT and CDR2 YNNKEL (reference sequence). V dropped 4 bases and J dropped 5 bases, with 17 bases sitting between them. The CDR3 is 15 amino acids. The CDR3 DNA reads TGTGCCAGCAGCCCTAAAAACGGAGGGCGTACTGAAGCTTTCTTT. Its protein product is CASSPKNGGRTEAFF.

The chain carries TRBV27 and TRBJ1-1; TRBD1 might be the D (6 bases). In germline, CDR1 is MNHEY, CDR2 SMNVEV (reference sequence). V was clipped by 5 bases and J by 3 bases, with 10 bases between them. CDR3 length: 13 amino acids. CDR3: CASSLGQHTEAFF. In nucleotides, the CDR3 is TGTGCCAGCAGTCTCGGACAGCACACTGAAGCTTTCTTT.

The J gene is TRBJ2-5, the V gene TRBV4-1; 7 bases map to TRBD1. J was trimmed by 4 bases and V by 3 bases; bases with no gene match: 5. The germline V gene has CDR1 MGHRA and CDR2 YSYEKL. The CDR3 spans 14 residues. CDR3 residues: CASSQTGSRETQYF. Here the CDR3 DNA reads TGCGCCAGCAGCCAGACAGGGTCTCGAGAGACCCAGTACTTC.

This chain uses TRBV5-4 with TRBJ2-1, with D perhaps TRBD2 (5 bases). CDR3 size: 13 residues. Trimming removed 2 bases at V and 2 bases at J, with 5 bases between. The germline V gene has CDR1 SGHNT and CDR2 YYREEE (reference sequence). The CDR3 region has the DNA TGTGCCAGCAGCTTCGGGGCCTACAATGAGCAGTTCTTC. Its translation: CASSFGAYNEQFF.

CDR3 sequence (DNA): TGTGCCAGCAGCCAAGAACGACAGGGCCTGGTCTATGAGCAGTTCTTC. Amino acid sequence: CASSQERQGLVYEQFF. The V call is TRBV14, the J call TRBJ2-1; TRBD1 agrees at 7 bases. This CDR3 contains 16 residues. Unmatched junction bases numbered 10, after V lost 0 bases and J lost 8 bases. Germline CDR1 SGHDN, CDR2 FVKESK. The full variable domain, completed using reference TRBV14 and TRBJ2-1, is EAGVTQFPSHSVIEKGQTVTLRCDPISGHDNLYWYRRVMGKEIKFLLHFVKESKQDESGMPNNRFLAERTGGTYSTLKVQPAELEDSGVYFCASSQERQGLVYEQFFGPGTRLTVL.

This chain connects TRBV2 to TRBJ2-3; D gene unclear. The germline gives CDR1 SNHLY, CDR2 FYNNEI. This CDR3 is built from 12 residues. With 5 bases removed from V and 0 bases from J, the gap between germline ends came to 3 bases. The CDR3 spells CASSLSTDTQYF. In nucleotides, the CDR3 is TGTGCCAGCAGTCTAAGCACAGATACGCAGTATTTT.

The rearrangement links TRBV10-1 to TRBJ1-4; a possible D gene is TRBD1 (6 bases). The CDR3 covers 15 residues. With 9 bases removed from V and 7 bases from J, the gap between germline ends came to 21 bases. Germline V CDR1 and CDR2: WNHNN, SYGVQD (reference sequence). CDR3 sequence (DNA): TGCGCCAGAACCTATAAGGACAGCCTTTTTGAAAAACTGTTTTTT. Residues: CARTYKDSLFEKLFF.

The V and J genes are TRBV6-5 and TRBJ1-4; TRBD1 matches 9 bases. This CDR3 region has 15 residues. V lost 5 bases to trimming and J lost 6 bases; unmatched junction nucleotides: 7. Germline CDR1 is MNHEY and CDR2 is SVGAGI. In DNA, the CDR3 is TGTGCCAGCAGTCCAATGGACAGGGGATATGAAAAACTGTTTTTT. Its protein product is CASSPMDRGYEKLFF.

The chain recombines TRBV21-1 with TRBJ1-4. TRBV21-1 is marked as a pseudogene. CDR3 size: 17 residues. This CDR3 is CASSRGDNLGPNEKLFF. The CDR3, as DNA: TGTGCCAGCAGCAGGGGGGATAATCTTGGGCCTAATGAAAAACTGTTTTTT.

The rearrangement links TRBV2 to TRBJ2-3, with TRBD2 matching over 10 bases. The V gene's germline CDR1 is SNHLY and CDR2 FYNNEI. The CDR3 totals 16 residues. V was clipped by 4 bases and J by 1 base; unmatched bases: 5. CDR3 region: CASSVPLAGGTDTQYF. The CDR3 DNA reads TGTGCCAGCAGTGTGCCCCTAGCGGGGGGCACAGATACGCAGTATTTT. The full variable domain, completed using reference TRBV2 and TRBJ2-3, is EPEVTQTPSHQVTQMGQEVILRCVPISNHLYFYWYRQILGQKVEFLVSFYNNEISEKSEIFDDQFSVERPDGSNFTLKIRSTKLEDSAMYFCASSVPLAGGTDTQYFGPGTRLTVL.

This clone was counted a few times. The rearrangement uses TRBV5-6 and TRBJ1-2, with a tentative D call TRBD1 (6 bases). In germline, CDR1 is SGHDT, CDR2 YYEEEE. V lost 0 bases, J lost 4 bases, and 10 bases lay in between. CDR3 length: 14 amino acids. The CDR3 spells CASSLADRFYGYTF. The CDR3 DNA follows: TGTGCCAGCAGCTTGGCCGACAGGTTCTATGGCTACACCTTC.

J is TRBJ1-1 and V is TRBV30; weak D call: TRBD1 (5 bases). Germline loops: CDR1 GTSNPN, CDR2 SVGIG (reference sequence). Trimming removed 0 bases from V and 1 base from J, with 24 bases in between. CDR3 length equals 19 residues. CDR3 sequence reads: CAWSVGQPKLQERNTEAFF. DNA for the CDR3: TGTGCCTGGAGTGTAGGTCAACCCAAATTACAGGAGCGGAACACTGAAGCTTTCTTT. Full variable domain (rest looked up from reference TRBV30 and TRBJ1-1): SQTIHQWPATLVQPVGSPLSLECTVEGTSNPNLYWYRQAAGRGLQLLFYSVGIGQISSEVPQNLSASRPQDRQFILSSKKLLLSDSGFYLCAWSVGQPKLQERNTEAFFGQGTRLTVV.

This chain uses TRBV5-1 with TRBJ2-1; possibly TRBD2 for D (6 bases). Germline loops: CDR1 SGHRS, CDR2 YFSETQ. The length of the CDR3 is 12 residues. Deletions cut 4 bases from V and 8 bases from J, with 10 bases between. The CDR3 region is CASSPTGDEQFF. The CDR3, as DNA: TGCGCCAGCAGCCCCACGGGGGATGAGCAGTTCTTC.

The CDR3 protein is CASSQDFTSFYEQYF. The CDR3 DNA reads as TGTGCCAGCAGCCAAGATTTTACTAGCTTCTACGAGCAGTACTTC. V usage is TRBV4-2 and J usage is TRBJ2-7, with a tentative D call TRBD2 (6 bases). Trimming shortened V by 0 bases and J by 3 bases, and 12 bases separated the two germline ends. CDR1 and CDR2 from the germline V gene are LGHNA and YNFKEQ. The CDR3 extends over 15 amino acids.

The chain combines TRBV3-1 (or the pseudogene TRBV3-2) with TRBJ1-2; perhaps TRBD1 as D (6 bases). V was cut by 2 bases and J by 4 bases, with 14 bases left in between. CDR3 size: 15 residues. Germline V lookup: CDR1 LGHDT, CDR2 YNNKEL (reference sequence). The CDR3 nucleotides are TGTGCCAGCAGCCAACGGGGGGCGAAAGGCTATGGCTACACCTTC. Amino acids: CASSQRGAKGYGYTF.

The chain is built from TRBV5-1 and TRBJ2-7, with 8 bases fitting TRBD2. V shed 0 bases, J shed 2 bases, and the junction held 4 bases outside the gene matches. CDR1 and CDR2 from the germline V gene are SGHRS and YFSETQ. The CDR3 consists of 15 residues. The CDR3 region is CASSLVAGGTYEQYF. DNA for the CDR3: TGCGCCAGCAGCTTGGTGGCGGGGGGAACCTACGAGCAGTACTTC.

V usage is TRBV18 and J usage is TRBJ1-2; 8 positions match TRBD1. Germline CDR1 is KGHSH and CDR2 is LQKENI. J lost 4 bases, V lost 4 bases, and 14 bases had no gene match. CDR3 length equals 17 residues. The CDR3 spells CASSRTTGQGGGYGYTF. The CDR3 DNA is TGTGCCAGCTCACGAACTACCGGACAGGGTGGTGGCTATGGCTACACCTTC.

The chain employs TRBV11-3 and TRBJ2-1, with TRBD2 identical over 11 bases. This CDR3 is 16 amino acids long. With V trimmed by 0 bases and J by 5 bases, 3 bases remained unmatched. The germline V gene has CDR1 SGHNT and CDR2 YENEEA. The CDR3, as DNA: TGTGCCAGCAGCTTAGATGGACTAGCGGGCAACAATGAGCAGTTCTTC. It translates to CASSLDGLAGNNEQFF.

The chain is built from TRBV30 and TRBJ2-7; TRBD2 agrees at 12 bases. V shed 2 bases, J shed 7 bases, and the junction held 15 bases outside the gene matches. The V gene's germline CDR1 is GTSNPN and CDR2 SVGIG (reference sequence). This CDR3 has 17 residues. The CDR3 reads CAWSTRTSGEPKEEQYF. The CDR3 nucleotides are TGTGCCTGGAGTACCCGGACTAGCGGGGAGCCAAAGGAAGAGCAGTACTTC.

V gene TRBV11-2 combines with J gene TRBJ2-5; 9 bases match TRBD1. The CDR3 extends over 16 amino acids. Per the germline V gene, CDR1 is SGHAT and CDR2 is FQNNGV. Trimming removed 5 bases from V and 4 bases from J; junction bases left unmatched: 11. The CDR3 DNA reads as TGTGCCAGCAGCAAGAAGGGGACAGGGTATGGAGAGACCCAGTACTTC. This codes for CASSKKGTGYGETQYF.

The table lists this clone with a few counts. This sequence joins TRBV29-1 and TRBJ2-1; the D gene is possibly TRBD1 (6 bases). The CDR3 runs 12 residues. Deletions cut 5 bases from V and 6 bases from J, with 11 bases between. Germline V gives CDR1 SQVTM, CDR2 ANQGSEA. The CDR3: CSVTTGGNEQFF. The CDR3 DNA follows: TGCAGCGTTACGACAGGTGGCAATGAGCAGTTCTTC.

The genes are TRBV7-9 and TRBJ2-7; 7 bases line up with TRBD2. This CDR3 comprises 14 residues. The germline CDR1 and CDR2 sequences are SEHNR and FQNEAQ (reference sequence). V shed 5 bases, J shed 1 base, and the junction held 5 bases outside the gene matches. CDR3 region: CASSPAGDSYEQYF. The CDR3 region has the DNA TGTGCCAGCAGCCCGGCGGGGGATTCCTACGAGCAGTACTTC.